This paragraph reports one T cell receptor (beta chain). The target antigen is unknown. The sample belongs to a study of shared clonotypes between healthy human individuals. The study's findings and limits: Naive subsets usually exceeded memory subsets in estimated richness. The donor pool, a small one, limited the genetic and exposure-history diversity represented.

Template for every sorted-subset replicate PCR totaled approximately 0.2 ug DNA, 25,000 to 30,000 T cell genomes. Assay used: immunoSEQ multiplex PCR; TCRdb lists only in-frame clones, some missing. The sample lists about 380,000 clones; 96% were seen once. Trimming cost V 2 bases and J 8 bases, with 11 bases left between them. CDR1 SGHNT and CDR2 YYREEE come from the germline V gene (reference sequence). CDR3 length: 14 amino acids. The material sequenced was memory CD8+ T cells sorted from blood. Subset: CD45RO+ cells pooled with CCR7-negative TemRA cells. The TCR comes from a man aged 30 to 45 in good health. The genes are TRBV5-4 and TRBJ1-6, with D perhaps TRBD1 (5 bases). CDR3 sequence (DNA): TGTGCCAGCAGCTTCCAGGGAATCGATTCACCCCTCCACTTT. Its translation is CASSFQGIDSPLHF.